One T cell receptor (beta chain) is described in this entry. Its antigen is still unknown. Extractions gave at least 6 micrograms of total RNA per sample. Between the trimmed V and J ends, which lost 1 base and 5 bases, there was a span of 18 bases. Germline lookup yields CDR1 SGHTA and CDR2 FQGNSA. This CDR3 contains 18 residues. The sample originates from a study of blood T cells in healthy people across ages. Using a J-beta primer mix together with a sample-barcoded 5' primer, a second PCR was run for roughly 6 to 12 cycles. MiXCR, run by TCRdb on the 5' RACE reads, gives a single entry per CDR3 protein. The data contain fewer than 950,000 distinct CDR3 sequences, roughly 35% of them singletons. Findings of the study overall: Changes seen in expanded clonotypes were possibly confounded by donor CMV status left unknown. Roughly linear age-related decline in beta diversity appeared, significant by age approximately 41.

The V call is TRBV7-2, the J call TRBJ1-6; possible D gene TRBD1, 6 bases. This sequence was found in a man aged 18 to 29 in good health. Sample: blood. The CDR3 is CASSLEYRAEYNNSPLHF. The CDR3 coding sequence is TGTGCCAGCAGCTTAGAATACAGGGCAGAGTATAATAATTCACCCCTCCACTTT.